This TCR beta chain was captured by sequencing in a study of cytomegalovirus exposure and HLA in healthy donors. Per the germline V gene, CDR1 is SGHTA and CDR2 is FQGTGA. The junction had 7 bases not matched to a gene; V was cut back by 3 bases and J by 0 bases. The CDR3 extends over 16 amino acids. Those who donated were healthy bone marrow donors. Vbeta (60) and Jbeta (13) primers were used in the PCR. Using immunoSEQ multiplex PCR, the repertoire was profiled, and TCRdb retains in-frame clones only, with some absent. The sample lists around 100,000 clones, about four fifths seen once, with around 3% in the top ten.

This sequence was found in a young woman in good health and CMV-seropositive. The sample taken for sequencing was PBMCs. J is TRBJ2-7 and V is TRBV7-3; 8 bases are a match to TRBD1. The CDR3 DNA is TGTGCCAGCAGCTTCCATCGACAGGGGACCTCCTACGAGCAGTACTTC. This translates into CASSFHRQGTSYEQYF.